A single sample is the source of the 12 T cell receptor beta chains below, sequenced in a study of OX40 agonist ivuxolimab in advanced cancers. The repertoire was sequenced with immunoSEQ multiplex PCR; TCRdb's copy has only in-frame clones and lacks some. The data show some 50,000 clones, nearly 85% seen once. This specimen was CD4+ or CD8+ T cells sorted from blood, taken in a trial of the OX40 agonist ivuxolimab. These receptors all come from an adult with an advanced solid tumor such as melanoma, head and neck, liver or kidney cancer.

CDR3 residues: CASSNSGQANTEAFF. Here the CDR3 DNA reads TGCGCCAGCAGTAACTCAGGGCAGGCGAACACTGAAGCTTTCTTT. This sequence joins TRBV5-1 and TRBJ1-1; a possible D gene is TRBD1 (5 bases). V was trimmed by 5 bases and J by 1 base, leaving 15 bases between them. The CDR3 contains 15 residues. In germline, CDR1 is SGHRS, CDR2 YFSETQ.

This clone has only one observation. The rearrangement links TRBV5-4 to TRBJ2-1; perhaps TRBD2 as D (6 bases). CDR3 length: 15 residues. Germline V gene lookup returns CDR1 SGHNT and CDR2 YYREEE (reference sequence). Trimming left V 4 bases short and J 5 bases short, with 16 bases between. CDR3 region: CASSGRNNVHNEQFF. CDR3 in DNA: TGTGCCAGCAGCGGGAGGAATAATGTCCACAATGAGCAGTTCTTC.

The genes are TRBV11-3 and TRBJ2-7; 8 bases are a match to TRBD1. V lost 4 bases and J lost 3; bases outside the gene matches: 11. Germline V gene data show CDR1 as SGHNT and CDR2 as YENEEA. CDR3 length: 16 amino acids. For the CDR3, the DNA is TGTGCCAGCAGCTCACAGGGGGACTCGCCTTACTACGAGCAGTACTTC. Protein: CASSSQGDSPYYEQYF.

The rearrangement joins TRBV10-3 to TRBJ1-5; TRBD1 might be the D (6 bases). Germline CDR1 is ENHRY and CDR2 is SYGVKD. The ends were cut back, 4 bases at V and 1 base at J, with 11 bases in the middle. The CDR3 is 15 amino acids. CDR3: CAISAGGSSNQPQHF. The DNA for the CDR3 is TGTGCCATCAGTGCGGGGGGCTCGAGCAATCAGCCCCAGCATTTT.

The V and J genes are TRBV29-1 and TRBJ2-1; D is unresolved. The CDR3 is made up of 12 amino acids. With 8 bases removed from V and 0 bases from J, the gap between germline ends came to 8 bases. Per germline, CDR1 SQVTM and CDR2 ANQGSEA. The CDR3: CSTGYSYNEQFF. In nucleotides, the CDR3 is TGCAGCACCGGTTACTCCTACAATGAGCAGTTCTTC.

The CDR3 DNA reads TGTGCCAGCAGCCGCCGACTAGCGGGGGGCTACCAAGAGACCCAGTACTTC. Protein: CASSRRLAGGYQETQYF. J is TRBJ2-5 and V is TRBV5-5, with 13 bases that match TRBD2. V lost 4 bases, J lost 0 bases, and 6 bases stayed unmatched. This CDR3 comprises 17 residues. Per germline, CDR1 SGHKS and CDR2 YYEKEE (reference sequence).

The V and J genes are TRBV28 and TRBJ2-2; D perhaps matches TRBD2 (5 bases). V was clipped by 2 bases and J by 4 bases, with 17 bases between them. The germline gives CDR1 MDHEN, CDR2 SYDVKM. The CDR3 totals 17 residues. The CDR3 loop reads CASSLALPMRATGELFF. CDR3 nucleotides: TGTGCCAGCAGTTTAGCTCTCCCGATGCGGGCCACCGGGGAGCTGTTTTTT.

This clone was recorded a few times. The rearrangement uses TRBV7-8 and TRBJ2-1; the D gene is possibly TRBD2 (5 bases). Germline-derived CDR1 and CDR2 are SGHVS and FQNEAQ. There are 14 residues in the CDR3. Trimming took off 5 bases at V and 2 bases at J, with 10 bases between the two ends. This chain's CDR3 is CASSPSGPYNEQFF. CDR3 sequence (DNA): TGTGCCAGCAGCCCCAGCGGACCCTACAATGAGCAGTTCTTC.

This clone was detected only once. The genes are TRBV5-8 and TRBJ1-5; 7 nucleotides align to TRBD1. CDR3 size: 15 residues. J lost 3 bases, V lost 1 base, and 4 bases had no gene match. CDR1 and CDR2 (germline): SGHTS, YDEGEE. In DNA, the CDR3 is TGTGCCAGCAGCTTGTGGGGACAGTACAATCAGCCCCAGCATTTT. Protein: CASSLWGQYNQPQHF.

The CDR3 loop is CASSLVVGEQFF. The CDR3 DNA reads TGTGCCAGCAGCTTAGTCGTTGGGGAGCAGTTCTTC. This chain links TRBV11-2 with TRBJ2-1; D gene ambiguous. Germline CDR1 and CDR2: SGHAT and FQNNGV. The CDR3 is 12 residues long. Trimming took off 1 base at V and 10 bases at J, with 8 bases between the two ends.

The gene calls are TRBV6-5 and TRBJ2-3; TRBD1 might be the D (5 bases). Trimming cost V 5 bases and J 4 bases, with 16 bases left between them. This CDR3 is 15 amino acids long. CDR1 is MNHEY and CDR2 is SVGAGI in the germline V gene. The CDR3 sequence: CASSKQGPAADTQYF. Written as DNA, the CDR3 is TGTGCCAGCAGTAAGCAGGGCCCCGCCGCAGATACGCAGTATTTT.

Regarding this clone: Germline is not matched at one junction end, which may reflect a read error. This chain's CDR3 is CASSLSLESYF. The CDR3 DNA sequence: TGTGCCAGCAGTTTAAGTTTGGAATCATACTTC. The genes are TRBV28 and TRBJ1-2; no reliable D call. The germline CDR1 and CDR2 sequences are MDHEN and SYDVKM. This CDR3 comprises 11 residues.